Below are 16 T cell receptor beta chains sequenced from a single sample in a study of shared T cell receptors in the human thymus. The method was immunoSEQ multiplex PCR; TCRdb's version includes in-frame clones alone and lacks a portion of them. The repertoire holds around 730,000 clones, approximately 85% seen once, with approximately 0.01% in the top ten. These sequences were also reported in another study, on human thymus T cells.

Sequences were obtained from thymocytes. These receptors all come from a girl under three years old with a congenital heart defect.

This chain's CDR3 is CASSSPRQGSFYGYTF. The CDR3 bases are TGTGCCAGCAGCTCCCCGCGACAGGGCTCCTTCTATGGCTACACCTTC. The V call is TRBV7-9, the J call TRBJ1-2; 7 nucleotides align to TRBD1. Germline V gene sequence: CDR1 SEHNR, CDR2 FQNEAQ (reference sequence). The V and J ends lost 4 bases and 4 bases, in that order; junction bases with no gene match: 12. CDR3 size: 16 residues.

The V call is TRBV15, the J call TRBJ1-1, with D possibly matching TRBD1 (5 bases). The length of the CDR3 is 12 residues. Germline loops: CDR1 LNHNV, CDR2 YYDKDF (reference sequence). Between the trimmed V and J ends, which lost 8 bases and 6 bases, there was a span of 13 bases. This CDR3 reads CATGGGGAEAFF. The CDR3 region has the DNA TGTGCCACCGGGGGGGGAGGCGCTGAAGCTTTCTTT.

V gene TRBV14 combines with J gene TRBJ1-2; D is undetermined. The length of the CDR3 is 12 residues. The germline V and J ends were trimmed by 4 bases and 6 bases, with 9 bases remaining between them. Germline V gene data show CDR1 as SGHDN and CDR2 as FVKESK. The CDR3, as DNA: TGTGCCAGCAGCCGGGCTTGGAATGGCTACACCTTC. Encoded protein: CASSRAWNGYTF.

This chain joins TRBV12-5 and TRBJ2-7; 11 positions match TRBD1. Per germline, CDR1 LGHNT and CDR2 FRNRAP. There are 13 residues in the CDR3. J was trimmed by 5 bases and V by 7 bases; bases with no gene match: 4. CDR3 sequence reads: CASAWTGGHEQYF. CDR3 coding DNA: TGTGCTAGTGCCTGGACAGGGGGCCACGAGCAGTACTTC.

V usage is TRBV9 and J usage is TRBJ1-1; no clear D gene. V gave up 5 bases and J gave up 5 bases, with 16 bases separating them. The CDR3 is 14 amino acids. CDR1 is SGDLS and CDR2 is YYNGEE in the germline V gene. The CDR3 DNA follows: TGTGCCAGCAGTATCACACCCGAGAGGACTGAAGCTTTCTTT. Residues: CASSITPERTEAFF.

The CDR3 is CASSLGLAGEHNEQFF. CDR3 nucleotides: TGTGCCAGCAGCTTGGGGCTAGCGGGGGAACACAATGAGCAGTTCTTC. The rearrangement links TRBV5-6 to TRBJ2-1; 10 bases fit TRBD2. The length of the CDR3 is 16 residues. The germline gives CDR1 SGHDT, CDR2 YYEEEE. The J segment lost 5 bases and the V segment lost 0 bases, leaving 5 bases of the junction unmatched.

The chain recombines TRBV4-2 with TRBJ2-5; 7 nucleotides line up with TRBD2. The ends lost 2 bases at V and 5 bases at J; junction bases unmatched: 11. The CDR3 contains 16 residues. The germline gives CDR1 LGHNA, CDR2 YNFKEQ. The CDR3, as DNA: TGTGCCAGCAGCCAACCTAGCGGCCCCCCGTTTGAGACCCAGTACTTC. It is translated as CASSQPSGPPFETQYF.

This sequence joins TRBV6-1 and TRBJ1-6; D remains ambiguous. V lost 0 bases and J lost 8, with 23 bases in between. CDR1 is MNHNS, CDR2 SASEGT, per germline. The CDR3 is 19 residues long. The CDR3 DNA reads as TGTGCCAGCAGTGAAGCGTTAATGATGGGCCTATTCTTGTATTCACCCCTCCACTTT. It yields the protein CASSEALMMGLFLYSPLHF.

V usage is TRBV20-1 and J usage is TRBJ2-1; D call uncertain. The CDR3 runs 11 residues. Germline V gene sequence: CDR1 DFQATT, CDR2 SNEGSKA (reference sequence). V was pared by 0 bases and J by 10 bases, with 7 bases between. Written as DNA, the CDR3 is TGCAGTGCTAGAGAAGCACAGGAGCAGTTCTTC. This sequence encodes CSAREAQEQFF.

V gene TRBV29-1 combines with J gene TRBJ2-5, with 8 bases identical to TRBD2. J was trimmed by 2 bases and V by 4 bases; bases with no gene match: 15. Germline V gene data show CDR1 as SQVTM and CDR2 as ANQGSEA. The CDR3 spans 17 residues. The CDR3 protein is CSVGGGVLAAIQETQYF. The CDR3, as DNA: TGCAGCGTTGGTGGGGGGGTACTAGCGGCGATACAAGAGACCCAGTACTTC.

In its sample, this clone was seen a few times. The CDR3 nucleotides read TGTGCCAGCAGCCAATCCAGGACAGAGCCCAGGTATGGCTACACCTTC. Its translation: CASSQSRTEPRYGYTF. This chain joins TRBV4-2 and TRBJ1-2, with D possibly being TRBD1 (6 bases). Trimming took off 2 bases at V and 5 bases at J, with 18 bases between the two ends. Germline CDR1 LGHNA, CDR2 YNFKEQ. The CDR3 is made up of 16 amino acids.

V is TRBV10-3 and J is TRBJ2-5, with a possible D match to TRBD2 (7 bases). Germline V lookup: CDR1 ENHRY, CDR2 SYGVKD. V gave up 6 bases and J gave up 3 bases, with 20 bases separating them. The CDR3 has 16 amino acids. The CDR3 loop is CAISAGAIRLKETQYF. CDR3 bases: TGTGCCATCAGCGCGGGGGCAATACGATTAAAAGAGACCCAGTACTTC.

The chain has TRBV4-1 and TRBJ2-1, with a possible D match to TRBD2 (6 bases). Trimming took 3 bases from V and 13 from J, leaving 13 bases between them. Per the germline V gene, CDR1 is MGHRA and CDR2 is YSYEKL. CDR3 length: 12 amino acids. CDR3 protein: CASSHGGLEQFF. The CDR3 DNA reads as TGCGCCAGCAGCCACGGGGGACTTGAACAGTTCTTC.

V usage is TRBV4-1 and J usage is TRBJ1-4, with TRBD1 as a possible D gene (5 bases). Germline V lookup: CDR1 MGHRA, CDR2 YSYEKL. This CDR3 region has 18 residues. Trimming removed 0 bases at V and 5 bases at J, with 19 bases between. CDR3 residues: CASSQDSITGGINEKLFF. The CDR3 coding sequence is TGCGCCAGCAGCCAAGACTCTATTACGGGGGGGATCAATGAAAAACTGTTTTTT.

The rearrangement joins TRBV27 to TRBJ1-3; 7 bases agree with TRBD1. The CDR3 has 14 residues. After removal of 7 bases from V and 3 bases from J, the junction contained 6 bases not matched to a gene. CDR1 and CDR2 from the germline V gene are MNHEY and SMNVEV (reference sequence). The DNA of the CDR3 is TGTGCCAGCAAGACAGGGAAGTTTGGAAACACCATATATTTT. This translates into CASKTGKFGNTIYF.

J is TRBJ1-6 and V is TRBV27; D might be TRBD1 (5 bases). Germline-derived CDR1 and CDR2 are MNHEY and SMNVEV (reference sequence). With 3 bases removed from V and 10 bases from J, the gap between germline ends came to 19 bases. CDR3 length: 16 amino acids. CDR3 sequence: CASSFAPVGPLSPLHF. DNA for the CDR3: TGTGCCAGCAGTTTTGCCCCGGTGGGGCCCTTATCACCCCTCCACTTT.